This TCR beta chain was identified in a study of blood T cell repertoires in COVID-19. The germline V gene has CDR1 LGHDT and CDR2 YNNKEL (reference sequence). Trimming stripped 8 bases from V and 11 bases from J, with 22 bases between. The CDR3 has 14 amino acids. Sequencing used immunoSEQ multiplex PCR; TCRdb keeps in-frame clones, though not all of them. The repertoire holds fewer than 50,000 clones, with roughly 70% as singletons. Sequencing input: peripheral blood. The origin of this receptor is an older man with acute or convalescent COVID-19. V and J are TRBV3-1 (or the pseudogene TRBV3-2) and TRBJ2-1; TRBD2 is a possible D gene (7 bases). DNA of the CDR3: TGTGCCAGCGAGAGGGGGGGCGCTACAATGAAGCAGTTCTTC. It yields the protein CASERGGATMKQFF.